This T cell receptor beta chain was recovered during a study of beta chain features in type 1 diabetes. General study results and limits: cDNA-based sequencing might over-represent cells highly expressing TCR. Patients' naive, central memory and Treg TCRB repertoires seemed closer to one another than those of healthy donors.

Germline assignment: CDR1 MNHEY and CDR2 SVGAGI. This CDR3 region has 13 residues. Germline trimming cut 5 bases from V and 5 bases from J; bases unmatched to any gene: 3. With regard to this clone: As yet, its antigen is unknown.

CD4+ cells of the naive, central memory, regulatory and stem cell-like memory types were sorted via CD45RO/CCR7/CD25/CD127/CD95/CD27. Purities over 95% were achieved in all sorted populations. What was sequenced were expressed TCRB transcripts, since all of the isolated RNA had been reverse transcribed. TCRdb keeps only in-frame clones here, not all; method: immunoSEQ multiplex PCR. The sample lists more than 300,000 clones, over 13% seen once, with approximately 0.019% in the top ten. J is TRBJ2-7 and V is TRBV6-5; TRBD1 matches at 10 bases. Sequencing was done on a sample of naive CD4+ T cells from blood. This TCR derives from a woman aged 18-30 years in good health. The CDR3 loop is CASSRDRGHEQYF. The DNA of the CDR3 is TGTGCCAGCAGTCGGGACAGGGGACACGAGCAGTACTTC.